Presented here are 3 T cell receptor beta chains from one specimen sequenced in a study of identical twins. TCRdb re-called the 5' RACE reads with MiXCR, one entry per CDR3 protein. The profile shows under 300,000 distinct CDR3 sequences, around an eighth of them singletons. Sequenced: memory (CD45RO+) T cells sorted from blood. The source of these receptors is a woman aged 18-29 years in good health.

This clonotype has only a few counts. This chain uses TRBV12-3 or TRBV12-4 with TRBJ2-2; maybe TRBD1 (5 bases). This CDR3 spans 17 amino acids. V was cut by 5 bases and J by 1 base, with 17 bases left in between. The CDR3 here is CASSPTTVLRNTGELFF. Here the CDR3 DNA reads TGTGCCAGCAGTCCAACGACAGTGTTGAGGAACACCGGGGAGCTGTTTTTT.

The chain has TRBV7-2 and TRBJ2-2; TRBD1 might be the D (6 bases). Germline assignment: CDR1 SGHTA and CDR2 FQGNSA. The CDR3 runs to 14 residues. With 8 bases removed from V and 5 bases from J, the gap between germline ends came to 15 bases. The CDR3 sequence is CASRTVAETGELFF. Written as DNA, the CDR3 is TGTGCCAGCCGGACAGTAGCAGAAACCGGGGAGCTGTTTTTT. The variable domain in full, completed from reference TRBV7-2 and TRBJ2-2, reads GAGVSQSPSNKVTEKGKDVELRCDPISGHTALYWYRQSLGQGLEFLIYFQGNSAPDKSGLPSDRFSAERTGGSVSTLTIQRTQQEDSAVYLCASRTVAETGELFFGEGSRLTVL.

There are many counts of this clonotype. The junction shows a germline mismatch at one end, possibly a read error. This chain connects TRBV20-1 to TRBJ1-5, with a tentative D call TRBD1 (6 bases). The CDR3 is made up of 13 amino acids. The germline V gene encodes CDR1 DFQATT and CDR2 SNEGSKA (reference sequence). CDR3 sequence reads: CSAIGQPNQPHHF. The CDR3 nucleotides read TGCAGTGCTATAGGACAGCCTAATCAGCCCCATCATTTT.